This T cell receptor beta chain was recovered during a study of T cells in Graves' hyperthyroidism and ophthalmopathy. This clonotype was counted a few times. One junction end does not reproduce the germline sequence, and a read error may be involved. The CDR3 has 15 amino acids. Amplification yielded TCR beta CDR3 regions, with RNA transcripts as the source. First-round RT-PCR with HTBI primers amplified the TCR CDR3 region. TCRdb re-derived calls from the multiplex PCR reads in MiXCR, one entry per CDR3 protein. Among about 760,000 distinct CDR3 sequences listed, over 35% were seen once. The sample comprised blood. This chain links TRBV12-3 or TRBV12-4 with TRBJ1-2; the D gene is possibly TRBD1 (5 bases). This clonotype originated in a woman aged 40 to 50 with Graves' hyperthyroidism. CDR3: CASSPNSAGFHGHTF. CDR3 nucleotide sequence: TGTGCCAGCAGTCCCAACTCGGCAGGGTTCCATGGCCACACCTTC.